This T cell receptor (beta chain) originates from a study of OX40 agonist ivuxolimab in advanced cancers. The assay was immunoSEQ multiplex PCR, and TCRdb's table has in-frame clones only and misses some. The top ten hold 2.5% to 3.5% of the sample, which has 52,000 or so clones, around four fifths seen once. The receptor's source is an adult with an advanced solid tumor such as melanoma, head and neck, liver or kidney cancer. The starting material was CD4+ or CD8+ T cells sorted from blood, obtained in a trial of the OX40 agonist ivuxolimab.

CDR3 DNA sequence: TGTGCCAGCAGCCAGGACACTAGAGGCTCCTACAATGAGCAGTTCTTC. Residues: CASSQDTRGSYNEQFF. V is TRBV4-2 and J is TRBJ2-1; TRBD1 or TRBD2 may be the D gene (5 bases each). Germline assignment: CDR1 LGHNA and CDR2 YNFKEQ. The CDR3 consists of 16 residues. Deletions cut 3 bases from V and 0 bases from J, with 12 bases between.